These T cell receptor beta chains were read from a single sample in a study of T cells in localized non-small cell lung cancer. The method was immunoSEQ multiplex PCR; TCRdb's version includes in-frame clones alone and lacks a portion of them. The table has over 65,000 clones, about 81% seen once. The sample here was peripheral blood, taken before any cancer treatment. These receptors were collected from a female donor aged 60 or older with stage I lung adenocarcinoma. Both conserved end residues are part of each CDR3. Clone size is stated in some rows and not others, as once, few, many or a class when expanded.

- TRBJ2-2 TRBV6-1 CASSETGYTGELFF
once TRBJ1-6 TRBV20-1 CSAIYGATLHF
- TRBJ2-7 TRBV6-1 CASRPGTGLVEQYF
- TRBJ2-3 TRBV7-2 CASKVAGPDTQYF
- - TRBV27 CASSSIYEQYF
once TRBJ1-5 TRBV7-9 CASSLGVQGGNQPQHF
- TRBJ1-2 TRBV19 CASNVGGGNYGYTF
- TRBJ2-3 TRBV5-8 CASSSGQQLLTDTQYF
- TRBJ2-7 TRBV4-1 CASSQDLLSGGEQYF
- TRBJ2-7 TRBV5-1 CASSLSQGGSEQYF
- TRBJ1-4 TRBV4-2 CASSQAETVNEKLFF
- TRBJ2-7 TRBV18 CASSTGSGPYEQYF
- TRBJ2-7 TRBV7-6 CASSARPSSYEQYF
- TRBJ1-2 TRBV19 CASSIGYSTGYGYTF
- TRBJ2-1 TRBV6-1 CASSEDGEWGNNEQFF
- TRBJ1-1 TRBV28 CASSLYRREAFF
- TRBJ2-7 TRBV18 CASSPRDVRYEQYF
- TRBJ1-2 TRBV18 CASSQTGEIDYTF
- TRBJ2-1 TRBV29-1 CSVDTRVGGNEQFF
- TRBJ2-6 TRBV5-1 CASSVDRGTGANVLTF
once TRBJ1-1 TRBV30 CAWSRRLNTEAFF
- TRBJ2-5 TRBV15 CATSSGAGAGETQYF
- TRBJ1-2 TRBV7-3 CASSLQGYGYTF
- TRBJ2-5 TRBV7-3 CASSRGPLGETQYF
- TRBJ2-7 TRBV28 CASSHPGRGGDEQYF
once TRBJ2-3 TRBV5-6 CASKGPTTDTQYF
- TRBJ2-4 TRBV4-3 CASSRSTGAVGIQYF
- TRBJ2-7 TRBV11-1 CASRKGTSTYEQYF
- TRBJ2-7 TRBV4-1 CASSHATGPDSNYEQYF
- TRBJ2-7 TRBV19 CASSSTGGEQYF
- TRBJ1-3 TRBV19 CASRVREAGNTIYF
- TRBJ1-3 TRBV19 CASSLQPSGRGRGNTIYF
once TRBJ1-4 TRBV7-8 CASSLGDRLNEKLFF
- TRBJ1-3 TRBV19 CASSSQGTAGNTIYF
once TRBJ2-2 TRBV4-1 CASSTGWDTGELFF
- TRBJ2-1 TRBV28 CASNEAGGYYNEQFF
- TRBJ2-7 TRBV11-1 CASSLVQPAGYEQYF
- TRBJ2-2 TRBV5-6 CASSFGSGSTGELFF
many TRBJ1-2 TRBV11-1 CASSHGTAYGYTF
- TRBJ1-5 TRBV6-4 CASSDSRTGGVPQHF
medium-sized TRBJ2-7 TRBV6-1 CASGLLPWKYF
- TRBJ2-7 TRBV15 CATSREGGFEQYF
few TRBJ2-1 TRBV7-2 CASSPTIAGGYNEQFF
once TRBJ1-2 TRBV19 CASKGQGASGYTF
few TRBJ1-5 TRBV19 CASSDTGGYQPQHF
once TRBJ1-2 TRBV7-9 CASSLGENGYTF
- TRBJ2-1 TRBV7-8 CASTIRAANGINEQFF
- TRBJ2-7 TRBV2 CASSEARRDEQYF
- TRBJ1-5 TRBV27 CASSRTRESNQPQHF
- TRBJ1-2 TRBV6-1 CASSPTPGGYTF
- TRBJ1-2 TRBV19 CASSLTSNRAGNGYTF
- TRBJ2-1 TRBV7-2 CASSFNSANEQFF
- TRBJ2-7 TRBV19 CASSYRPGEQYF
- TRBJ2-3 TRBV18 CASSPVAIAGADTQYF
- TRBJ1-5 TRBV19 CASSLRGQPQHF
- TRBJ2-7 TRBV29-1 CSVEWTGSEQYF
- TRBJ2-1 TRBV5-6 CASSLGGRYNEQFF